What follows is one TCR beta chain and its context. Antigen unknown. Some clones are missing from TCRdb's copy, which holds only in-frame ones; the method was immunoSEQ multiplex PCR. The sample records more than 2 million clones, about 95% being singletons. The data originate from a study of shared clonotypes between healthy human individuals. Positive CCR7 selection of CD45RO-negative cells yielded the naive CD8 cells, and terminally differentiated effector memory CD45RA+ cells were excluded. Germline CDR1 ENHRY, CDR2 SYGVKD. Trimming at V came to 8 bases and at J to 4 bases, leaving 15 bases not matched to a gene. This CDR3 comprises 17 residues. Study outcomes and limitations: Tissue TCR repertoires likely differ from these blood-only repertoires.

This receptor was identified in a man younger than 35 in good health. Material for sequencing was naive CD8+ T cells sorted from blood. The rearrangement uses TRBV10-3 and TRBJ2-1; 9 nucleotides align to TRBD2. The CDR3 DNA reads TGTGCCATCGGGGGTCTCTCTAGCGGGGAAACTTACAATGAGCAGTTCTTC. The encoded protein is CAIGGLSSGETYNEQFF.